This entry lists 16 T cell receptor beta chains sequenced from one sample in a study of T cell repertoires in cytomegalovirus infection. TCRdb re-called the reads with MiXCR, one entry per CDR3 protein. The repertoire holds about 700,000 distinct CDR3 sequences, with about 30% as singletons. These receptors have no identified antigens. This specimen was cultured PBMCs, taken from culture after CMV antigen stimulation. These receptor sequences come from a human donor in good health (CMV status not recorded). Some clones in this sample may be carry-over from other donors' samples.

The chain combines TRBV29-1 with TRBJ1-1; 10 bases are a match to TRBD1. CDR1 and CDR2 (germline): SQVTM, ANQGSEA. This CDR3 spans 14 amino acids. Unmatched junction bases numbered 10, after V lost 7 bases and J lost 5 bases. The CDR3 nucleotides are TGCAGCGGATTTGGCGGGACAGGGGAAACTGAAGCTTTCTTT. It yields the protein CSGFGGTGETEAFF.

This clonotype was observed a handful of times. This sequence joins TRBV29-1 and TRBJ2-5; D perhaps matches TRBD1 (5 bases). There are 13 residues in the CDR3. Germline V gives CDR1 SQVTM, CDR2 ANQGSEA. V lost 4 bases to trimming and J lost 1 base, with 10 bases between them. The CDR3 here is CSVGRQSQETQYF. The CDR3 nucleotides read TGCAGCGTTGGTAGACAGAGCCAAGAGACCCAGTACTTC. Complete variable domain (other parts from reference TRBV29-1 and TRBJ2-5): SAVISQKPSRDICQRGTSLTIQCQVDSQVTMMFWYRQQPGQSLTLIATANQGSEATYESGFVIDKFPISRPNLTFSTLTVSNMSPEDSSIYLCSVGRQSQETQYFGPGTRLLVL.

The CDR3 spells CSARESGNTIYF. Written as DNA, the CDR3 is TGCAGTGCGAGGGAGTCCGGAAACACCATATATTTT. The chain combines TRBV20-1 with TRBJ1-3; D is undetermined. Germline CDR1 is DFQATT and CDR2 is SNEGSKA (reference sequence). The CDR3 covers 12 residues. V dropped 6 bases and J dropped 4 bases, with 10 bases sitting between them.

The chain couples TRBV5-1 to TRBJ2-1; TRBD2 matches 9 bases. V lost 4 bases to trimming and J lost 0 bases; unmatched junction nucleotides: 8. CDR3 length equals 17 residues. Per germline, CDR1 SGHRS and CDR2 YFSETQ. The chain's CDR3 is CASSLPTSGSSYNEQFF. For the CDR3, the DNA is TGCGCCAGCAGCCTCCCGACTAGCGGTAGCTCCTACAATGAGCAGTTCTTC.

The CDR3 nucleotides are TGTGCCAGCAGTTTCCGGGACAGGGGGGCTGGCTACACCTTC. This sequence encodes CASSFRDRGAGYTF. The chain carries TRBV2 and TRBJ1-2; 11 bases fit TRBD1. Germline-derived CDR1 and CDR2 are SNHLY and FYNNEI. The trim removed 5 bases at V and 7 bases at J, leaving 6 bases unmatched. The CDR3 is made up of 14 amino acids. The whole variable domain, filled in from reference TRBV2 and TRBJ1-2, reads EPEVTQTPSHQVTQMGQEVILRCVPISNHLYFYWYRQILGQKVEFLVSFYNNEISEKSEIFDDQFSVERPDGSNFTLKIRSTKLEDSAMYFCASSFRDRGAGYTFGSGTRLTVV.

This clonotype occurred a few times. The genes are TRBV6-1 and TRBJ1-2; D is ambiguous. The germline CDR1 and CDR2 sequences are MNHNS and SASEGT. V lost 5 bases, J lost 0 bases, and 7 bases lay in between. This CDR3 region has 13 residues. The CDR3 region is CASSNMANYGYTF. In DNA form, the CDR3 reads TGTGCCAGCAGTAATATGGCTAACTATGGCTACACCTTC.

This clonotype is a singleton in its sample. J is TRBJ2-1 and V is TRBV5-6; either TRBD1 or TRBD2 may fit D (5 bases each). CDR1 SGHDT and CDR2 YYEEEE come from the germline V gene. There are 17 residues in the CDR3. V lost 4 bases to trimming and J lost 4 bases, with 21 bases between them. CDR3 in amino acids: CASSKTKGEQTYNEQFF. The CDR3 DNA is TGTGCCAGCAGCAAAACCAAAGGGGAGCAAACTTACAATGAGCAGTTCTTC.

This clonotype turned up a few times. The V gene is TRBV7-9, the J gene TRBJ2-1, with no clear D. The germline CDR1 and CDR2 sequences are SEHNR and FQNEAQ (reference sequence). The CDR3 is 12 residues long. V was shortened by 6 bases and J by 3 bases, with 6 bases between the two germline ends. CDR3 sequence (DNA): TGTGCCAGCAGAGGGCTCTACAATGAGCAGTTCTTC. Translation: CASRGLYNEQFF.

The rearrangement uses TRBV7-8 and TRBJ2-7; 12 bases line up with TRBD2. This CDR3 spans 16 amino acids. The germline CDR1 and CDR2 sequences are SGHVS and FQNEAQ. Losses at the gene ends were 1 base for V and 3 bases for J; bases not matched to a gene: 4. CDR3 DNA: TGTGCCAGCAGCTTAGGTCTACTAGCGGGAGGCTACGAGCAGTACGTC. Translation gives CASSLGLLAGGYEQYV.

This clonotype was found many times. The CDR3 here is CASSLVGQGIAEAFF. CDR3 nucleotide sequence: TGTGCCAGCAGCTTAGTAGGACAGGGTATAGCTGAAGCTTTCTTT. The chain links TRBV7-2 to TRBJ1-1; 8 positions match TRBD1. CDR1 and CDR2 (germline): SGHTA, FQGNSA. This CDR3 contains 15 residues. After removal of 1 base from V and 6 bases from J, the junction contained 7 bases not matched to a gene.

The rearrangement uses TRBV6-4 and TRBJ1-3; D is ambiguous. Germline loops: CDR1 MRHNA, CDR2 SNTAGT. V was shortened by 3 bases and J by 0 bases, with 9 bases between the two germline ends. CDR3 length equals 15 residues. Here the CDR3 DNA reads TGTGCCAGCAGTGATTCGGTCACCTCTGGAAACACCATATATTTT. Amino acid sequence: CASSDSVTSGNTIYF.

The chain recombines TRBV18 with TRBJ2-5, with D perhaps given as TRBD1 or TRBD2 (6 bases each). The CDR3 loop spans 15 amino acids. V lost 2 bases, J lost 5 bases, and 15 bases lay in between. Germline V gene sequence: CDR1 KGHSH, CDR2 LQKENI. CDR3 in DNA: TGTGCCAGCTCACCAGAGGGGGGTCGGATGGAGACCCAGTACTTC. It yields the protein CASSPEGGRMETQYF.

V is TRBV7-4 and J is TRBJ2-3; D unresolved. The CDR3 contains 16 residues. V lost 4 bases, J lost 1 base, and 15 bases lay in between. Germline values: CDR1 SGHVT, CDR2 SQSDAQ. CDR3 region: CASSSFRVARTDTQYF. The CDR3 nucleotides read TGTGCCAGCAGCTCCTTCCGAGTTGCCCGCACAGATACGCAGTATTTT.

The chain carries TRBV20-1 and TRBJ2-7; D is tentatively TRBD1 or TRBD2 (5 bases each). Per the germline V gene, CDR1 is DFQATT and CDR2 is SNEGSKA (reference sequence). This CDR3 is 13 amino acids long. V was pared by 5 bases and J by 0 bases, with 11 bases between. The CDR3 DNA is TGCAGTGCTCTAGGGACGTACTCCTACGAGCAGTACTTC. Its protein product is CSALGTYSYEQYF.

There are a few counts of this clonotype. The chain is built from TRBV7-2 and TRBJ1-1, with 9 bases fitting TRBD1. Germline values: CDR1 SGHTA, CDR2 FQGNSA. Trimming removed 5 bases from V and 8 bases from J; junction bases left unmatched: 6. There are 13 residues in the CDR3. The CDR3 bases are TGTGCCAGCAGCCTATGGACAGGGGAGGAAGCTTTCTTT. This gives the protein CASSLWTGEEAFF.

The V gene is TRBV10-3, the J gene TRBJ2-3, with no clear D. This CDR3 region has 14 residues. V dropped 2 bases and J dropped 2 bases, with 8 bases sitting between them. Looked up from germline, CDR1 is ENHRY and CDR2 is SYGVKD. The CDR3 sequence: CAISEALNTDTQYF. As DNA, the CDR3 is TGTGCCATCAGTGAGGCGCTTAACACAGATACGCAGTATTTT.